These 16 T cell receptor beta chains were sequenced from one sample in a study of T cells in Graves' hyperthyroidism and ophthalmopathy. The source material, RNA transcripts, was used to amplify TCR beta CDR3 regions. The HTBI primer set was used in a first-round RT-PCR of the TCR CDR3. TCRdb recomputed calls from the multiplex PCR reads with MiXCR, one row per CDR3 protein. The sample includes under 350,000 distinct CDR3 sequences, 12% to 15% of them seen just once. Sequencing input: blood. The receptor set was obtained from a woman in her thirties or forties with Graves' ophthalmopathy.

This clonotype turned up a few times. The chain employs TRBV4-1 and TRBJ2-7, with a tentative D call TRBD2 (5 bases). From germline, CDR1 is MGHRA and CDR2 YSYEKL. This CDR3 spans 14 amino acids. Trimming removed 4 bases from V and 3 bases from J, with 13 bases in between. Written as DNA, the CDR3 is TGCGCCAGCAGCCGTGGGGAGAAAGGCTACGAGCAGTACTTC. Translating gives CASSRGEKGYEQYF.

This clonotype was seen at least ten times. The J gene is TRBJ2-1, the V gene TRBV6-1, with 12 nucleotides matching TRBD2. Losses at the gene ends were 5 bases for V and 6 bases for J; bases not matched to a gene: 5. Per the germline V gene, CDR1 is MNHNS and CDR2 is SASEGT. The CDR3 contains 15 residues. CDR3 protein: CASSTSGRIPNEQFF. Written as DNA, the CDR3 is TGTGCCAGCAGTACTAGCGGGAGGATCCCCAATGAGCAGTTCTTC.

This clonotype was seen many times. This chain uses TRBV5-6 with TRBJ1-1; D uncertain. The V gene lost 5 bases and the J gene lost 0 bases, with 11 bases spanning the gap. Germline loops: CDR1 SGHDT, CDR2 YYEEEE. This CDR3 comprises 14 residues. CDR3 protein: CASSLGPMNTEAFF. The CDR3 DNA sequence: TGTGCCAGCAGTTTAGGCCCCATGAACACTGAAGCTTTCTTT. Combining the CDR3 with reference TRBV5-6 and TRBJ1-1 gives the whole variable domain DAGVTQSPTHLIKTRGQQVTLRCSPKSGHDTVSWYQQALGQGPQFIFQYYEEEERQRGNFPDRFSGHQFPNYSSELNVNALLLGDSALYLCASSLGPMNTEAFFGQGTRLTVV.

The sample holds many counts of this clonotype. The chain is built from TRBV12-3 or TRBV12-4 and TRBJ2-1; D might be TRBD1 or TRBD2, each matching 6 bases. This CDR3 is built from 15 residues. V gave up 4 bases and J gave up 6 bases, with 16 bases separating them. The CDR3 region has the DNA TGTGCCAGCAGTTGGGGGGAAGAAGGGGGCAATGAGCAGTTCTTC. As protein: CASSWGEEGGNEQFF.

As to this clonotype: A much bigger clone sits one base away, suggesting this may be a read error. V is TRBV11-2 and J is TRBJ2-2, with D hard to call. V was trimmed by 2 bases and J by 0 bases, leaving 7 bases between them. CDR1 and CDR2 (germline): SGHAT, FQNNGV. The CDR3 is made up of 15 amino acids. For the CDR3, the DNA is TGTGCCAGCAGCTTACGGTTTACGAACACCGGGGAGCTGTTTTTT. Protein product: CASSLRFTNTGELFF.

This clonotype was recorded at least ten times. The V gene is TRBV9, the J gene TRBJ2-5; D is ambiguous. The germline V gene encodes CDR1 SGDLS and CDR2 YYNGEE. Trimming shortened V by 0 bases and J by 2 bases, and 11 bases separated the two germline ends. CDR3 length: 15 residues. The CDR3 bases are TGTGCCAGCAGCGTAGCGATTGGACCTCAAGAGACCCAGTACTTC. This encodes CASSVAIGPQETQYF.

A word on this clonotype: Since a much larger clone is just one base distant, this may be a read error. The V gene is TRBV7-2, the J gene TRBJ2-2, with D perhaps TRBD1 (6 bases). Trimming left V 3 bases short and J 10 bases short, with 12 bases between. The germline V gene encodes CDR1 SGHTA and CDR2 FQGNSA. The CDR3 covers 13 residues. DNA for the CDR3: TGTGCCAGCAGCTTCAGGGGTTCCGTGGAGCTGTTTTTT. The encoded protein is CASSFRGSVELFF.

This clonotype showed up many times. The chain has TRBV29-1 and TRBJ1-5; D gene uncertain. Germline lookup yields CDR1 SQVTM and CDR2 ANQGSEA. The CDR3 length is 13 residues. Trimming removed 1 base at V and 5 bases at J, with 9 bases between. The CDR3 bases are TGCAGCGTTGAAGTAAACAGTGATCAGCCCCAGCATTTT. Amino acids: CSVEVNSDQPQHF.

This clonotype has a handful of counts. The chain uses TRBV6-1 and TRBJ1-3, with D perhaps matching TRBD1 (5 bases). V lost 9 bases to trimming and J lost 3 bases, with 12 bases between them. This CDR3 is 13 amino acids long. Germline V gene sequence: CDR1 MNHNS, CDR2 SASEGT. CDR3 loop: CASSDRLGNTIYF. CDR3 DNA sequence: TGTGCCAGTTCTGACAGACTTGGAAACACCATATATTTT.

At least ten counts were recorded for this clonotype. The V gene is TRBV7-8, the J gene TRBJ2-7; a weak D match, TRBD1 (5 bases). Germline values: CDR1 SGHVS, CDR2 FQNEAQ. The length of the CDR3 is 13 residues. Trimming took 7 bases from V and 0 from J, leaving 10 bases between them. The CDR3 protein is CASTYRSSYEQYF. In nucleotides, the CDR3 is TGTGCCAGCACCTACAGGAGCTCCTACGAGCAGTACTTC. Full variable domain (outside the CDR3, taken from reference TRBV7-8 and TRBJ2-7): GAGVSQSPRYKVAKRGQDVALRCDPISGHVSLFWYQQALGQGPEFLTYFQNEAQLDKSGLPSDRFFAERPEGSVSTLKIQRTQQEDSAVYLCASTYRSSYEQYFGPGTRLTVT.

This clonotype was observed a few times. The rearrangement uses TRBV13 and TRBJ2-7, with TRBD2 matching over 9 bases. There are 18 residues in the CDR3. Trimming removed 5 bases from V and 3 bases from J; junction bases left unmatched: 17. The germline V gene has CDR1 PRHDT and CDR2 FYEKMQ (reference sequence). The CDR3 region is CASSLGVAGAHRGYEQYF. The CDR3 DNA reads as TGTGCCAGCAGCCTGGGAGTAGCGGGAGCTCATAGGGGCTACGAGCAGTACTTC. Full variable domain (missing parts from reference TRBV13 and TRBJ2-7): AAGVIQSPRHLIKEKRETATLKCYPIPRHDTVYWYQQGPGQDPQFLISFYEKMQSDKGSIPDRFSAQQFSDYHSELNMSSLELGDSALYFCASSLGVAGAHRGYEQYFGPGTRLTVT.

With regard to this clonotype: A much bigger clone sits one base away, suggesting this may be a read error. The chain couples TRBV6-1 to TRBJ1-5, with D unresolved. CDR3 length: 14 amino acids. Per the germline V gene, CDR1 is MNHNS and CDR2 is SASEGT. The CDR3 loop reads CGSSEVDRNQPQHF. The CDR3, as DNA: TGTGGCAGCAGTGAGGTAGACCGCAATCAGCCCCAGCATTTT.

V is TRBV7-2 and J is TRBJ2-5; 7 nucleotides match TRBD2. J lost 2 bases, V lost 5 bases, and 8 bases had no gene match. Germline-derived CDR1 and CDR2 are SGHTA and FQGNSA. There are 15 residues in the CDR3. The CDR3 DNA reads TGTGCCAGCAGCCGGGACTACCGGCGTCAAGAGACCCAGTACTTC. Its translation: CASSRDYRRQETQYF.

This clonotype was counted many times. This chain links TRBV11-2 with TRBJ1-6; TRBD1 matches at 7 bases. The CDR3 contains 14 residues. J was trimmed by 9 bases and V by 3 bases; bases with no gene match: 5. The V gene's germline CDR1 is SGHAT and CDR2 FQNNGV. The CDR3 DNA reads TGTGCCAGCAGCTTCCGGACAGGAGGTTCACCCCTCCACTTT. This translates into CASSFRTGGSPLHF.

Ten or more counts support this clonotype. This chain joins TRBV7-9 and TRBJ1-5; D ambiguous. The CDR3 contains 13 residues. Germline values: CDR1 SEHNR, CDR2 FQNEAQ (reference sequence). V lost 3 bases to trimming and J lost 6 bases, with 9 bases between them. The CDR3 spells CASSLNAGQPQHF. The CDR3 region has the DNA TGTGCCAGCAGCTTGAACGCGGGTCAGCCCCAGCATTTT. Filled out from reference TRBV7-9 and TRBJ1-5, the complete variable domain reads DTGVSQNPRHKITKRGQNVTFRCDPISEHNRLYWYRQTLGQGPEFLTYFQNEAQLEKSRLLSDRFSAERPKGSFSTLEIQRTEQGDSAMYLCASSLNAGQPQHFGDGTRLSIL.

The genes are TRBV5-1 and TRBJ1-2; 9 nucleotides match TRBD1. Looked up from germline, CDR1 is SGHRS and CDR2 is YFSETQ. The CDR3 extends over 14 amino acids. With V trimmed by 4 bases and J by 4 bases, 5 bases remained unmatched. The CDR3 protein is CASSPRTGAYGYTF. The CDR3 DNA reads TGCGCCAGCAGCCCACGGACAGGGGCCTATGGCTACACCTTC.